These 11 T cell receptor beta chains were sequenced from one sample in a study of Ad26.COV2.S vaccination and SARS-CoV-2 variants (dated by TCRdb to the early 2020s). The library was obtained by the immunoSEQ multiplex PCR assay. The source is immuneACCESS, and TCRdb retained only in-frame sequences with V and J called. Part of the clones is not carried over; for the studies checked, unresolved V genes explain less than half of this, and the remainder is unexplained. The sample contains a few hundred thousand clones, roughly 84% of them found a single time. The biggest ten clones account for more than 3% of the sample. This sample's treatment or condition label indicates: about 20 received Ad26.COV2.S at low or high dose, single or two shots; 5 received placebo; per-sample allocation not given. Repertoires of vaccine and placebo recipients were sequenced from samples collected on day 63 after the first injection.

The sample was peripheral blood, taken in a trial of Ad26.COV2.S vaccine versus placebo. Receptors were obtained from a person between 18 and 59 years old who received the Ad26.COV2.S COVID-19 vaccine or a placebo.

This sequence joins TRBV2 and TRBJ1-5; D remains unclear. Germline V gene lookup returns CDR1 SNHLY and CDR2 FYNNEI. The CDR3 consists of 14 residues. Trimming pared 9 bases from V and 0 bases from J, leaving 12 bases between. The CDR3: CARPRGYSNQPQHF. Here the CDR3 DNA reads TGTGCCAGACCCCGGGGTTATAGCAATCAGCCCCAGCATTTT.

J is TRBJ2-1 and V is TRBV7-3; TRBD2 agrees at 8 bases. The CDR3 runs 15 residues. In germline, CDR1 is SGHTA, CDR2 FQGTGA. Trimming took 5 bases from V and 0 from J; bases not matched to a gene: 3. In nucleotides, the CDR3 is TGTGCCAGCAGCATAGCGGGGTTCTCCTACAATGAGCAGTTCTTC. It is translated as CASSIAGFSYNEQFF.

This chain connects TRBV11-2 to TRBJ2-1; weak D call: TRBD2 (6 bases). CDR3 length: 15 residues. V lost 3 bases and J 2 bases, leaving 11 bases between the germline ends. The germline V gene encodes CDR1 SGHAT and CDR2 FQNNGV. CDR3 nucleotides: TGTGCCAGCAGCTTTAACCGGGGGACCTACAATGAGCAGTTCTTC. Translating it yields CASSFNRGTYNEQFF.

V is TRBV30 and J is TRBJ1-6; the match to TRBD1 covers 8 bases. Germline-derived CDR1 and CDR2 are GTSNPN and SVGIG (reference sequence). The V and J ends lost 4 bases and 1 base, in that order; junction bases with no gene match: 12. The CDR3 contains 18 residues. In DNA form, the CDR3 reads TGTGCCTGGAAAGACAGGGGCAATACTATTTCCTATAATTCACCCCTCCACTTT. Amino acid sequence: CAWKDRGNTISYNSPLHF.

This rearrangement joins TRBV29-1 to TRBJ1-1, with TRBD1 as a possible D gene (5 bases). This CDR3 has 19 amino acids. Trimming left V 5 bases short and J 1 base short, with 29 bases between. The germline V gene encodes CDR1 SQVTM and CDR2 ANQGSEA. The CDR3 DNA follows: TGCAGCGTTCCCCTTCCGGATCCGAGTTCGGGGCCGGGGAACACTGAAGCTTTCTTT. It codes for CSVPLPDPSSGPGNTEAFF.

The rearrangement joins TRBV4-2 to TRBJ2-3; tentatively, D is TRBD2 (5 bases). Germline CDR1 LGHNA, CDR2 YNFKEQ. The CDR3 contains 17 residues. V was pared by 0 bases and J by 1 base, with 14 bases between. The CDR3 sequence is CASSQDSGSGGTDTQYF. As DNA, the CDR3 is TGTGCCAGCAGCCAAGATAGTGGCTCCGGGGGCACAGATACGCAGTATTTT.

V and J are TRBV5-6 and TRBJ2-2; 9 nucleotides line up with TRBD1. The germline CDR1 and CDR2 sequences are SGHDT and YYEEEE. The CDR3 length is 18 residues. Trimming cost V 4 bases and J 0 bases; bases outside gene matches: 10. The CDR3 here is CASSPPRDRATNTGELFF. The CDR3 DNA is TGTGCCAGCAGCCCCCCAAGGGACAGGGCCACGAACACCGGGGAGCTGTTTTTT.

The chain couples TRBV10-1 to TRBJ1-5; TRBD1 matches at 7 bases. Germline lookup yields CDR1 WNHNN and CDR2 SYGVQD (reference sequence). This CDR3 is built from 13 residues. The V segment lost 7 bases and the J segment 7 bases; nucleotides outside the gene matches: 7. The CDR3 coding sequence is TGCGCCAGCACCCAGGGGGAGGGACAGCCCCAGCATTTT. It is translated as CASTQGEGQPQHF.

The genes are TRBV3-1 (or the pseudogene TRBV3-2) and TRBJ1-2; 9 bases agree with TRBD1. CDR1 is LGHDT, CDR2 YNNKEL, per germline (reference sequence). The V segment lost 3 bases and the J segment 4 bases; nucleotides outside the gene matches: 9. CDR3 length: 16 residues. The CDR3 reads CASSHWLQGALYGYTF. The CDR3 DNA sequence: TGTGCCAGCAGCCACTGGTTACAGGGGGCCCTCTATGGCTACACCTTC.

This clone has just a few counts. V is TRBV5-4 and J is TRBJ1-1, with 7 nucleotides matching TRBD1. The CDR3 runs to 14 residues. Germline values: CDR1 SGHNT, CDR2 YYREEE (reference sequence). V dropped 2 bases and J dropped 6; count of bases not matched to a gene: 7. CDR3 nucleotides: TGTGCCAGCAGCTTTAATGGCAGGGGGGCTGAAGCTTTCTTT. Protein: CASSFNGRGAEAFF. Based on the CDR3 plus reference TRBV5-4 and TRBJ1-1, the full variable domain is ETGVTQSPTHLIKTRGQQVTLRCSSQSGHNTVSWYQQALGQGPQFIFQYYREEENGRGNFPPRFSGLQFPNYSSELNVNALELDDSALYLCASSFNGRGAEAFFGQGTRLTVV.

J is TRBJ2-5 and V is TRBV30; tentatively, D is TRBD1 or TRBD2 (6 bases each). V gave up 8 bases and J gave up 2 bases, with 9 bases separating them. Germline V CDR1 and CDR2: GTSNPN, SVGIG (reference sequence). The CDR3 totals 11 residues. The CDR3 DNA reads as TGTGCCGGGGGGCGACAAGAGACCCAGTACTTC. Protein: CAGGRQETQYF.